Listed here are 23 T cell receptor beta chains from one sample, sequenced in a study of CD8 T cells in Susac syndrome (dated by TCRdb to 2018 to 2020). The method behind the library was the immunoSEQ multiplex PCR assay. RNA was extracted with the RNeasy kit and roughly 0.45 to 1 ug was reverse transcribed using random hexamers. TCRdb applied fastp at Q25 and MiXCR to the public reads, then kept only in-frame beta chains. Each record represents a unique CDR3 protein, reported with the most common genes and DNA among its rows. Across this sample there are hundreds of thousands of distinct CDR3 sequences, with 95% seen only once. The ten most abundant clones make up around 0.076% of the sample. The sample comprised CD4+ T cells from PBMCs. These receptor sequences come from a human donor with multiple sclerosis.

V usage is TRBV29-1 and J usage is TRBJ2-2; D unclear. Trimming shortened V by 7 bases and J by 4 bases, and 13 bases separated the two germline ends. This CDR3 comprises 13 residues. The germline V gene encodes CDR1 SQVTM and CDR2 ANQGSEA. The CDR3 coding sequence is TGCAGCGCCTCAAAAGAAGCCACCGGGGAGCTGTTTTTT. Protein product: CSASKEATGELFF.

The chain employs TRBV6-2 or TRBV6-3 and TRBJ2-7; D might be TRBD2 (5 bases). The CDR3 is 13 amino acids. V was trimmed by 6 bases and J by 6 bases, leaving 15 bases between them. Germline-derived CDR1 and CDR2 are MNHEY and SVGEGT. The CDR3 sequence: CASSQAVVGEQYF. The CDR3 nucleotides read TGTGCCAGCAGCCAAGCGGTTGTAGGCGAGCAGTACTTC.

The V and J genes are TRBV7-6 and TRBJ1-1; unclear D gene. V gave up 3 bases and J gave up 8 bases, with 13 bases separating them. CDR1 SGHVS and CDR2 FNYEAQ come from the germline V gene. The CDR3 is 13 amino acids. CDR3: CASSFSVGSEAFF. As DNA, the CDR3 is TGTGCCAGCAGCTTCTCCGTGGGGAGCGAAGCTTTCTTT.

The chain recombines TRBV30 with TRBJ1-2; perhaps TRBD1 as D (5 bases). The V and J ends lost 2 bases and 7 bases respectively, with 11 bases between them. Germline V lookup: CDR1 GTSNPN, CDR2 SVGIG (reference sequence). The CDR3 runs to 12 residues. In DNA form, the CDR3 reads TGTGCCTGGAGTTATGTGGGGGGTGGCTACACCTTC. Translation gives CAWSYVGGGYTF.

The CDR3 reads CSAIGTGPNEKLFF. The CDR3 DNA reads as TGCAGTGCTATCGGGACAGGGCCTAATGAAAAACTGTTTTTT. V usage is TRBV20-1 and J usage is TRBJ1-4, with 9 bases that match TRBD1. The CDR3 is made up of 14 amino acids. J gave up 3 bases and V 4 bases, and 3 bases lay outside the gene matches. CDR1 DFQATT and CDR2 SNEGSKA come from the germline V gene (reference sequence).

The chain uses TRBV20-1 and TRBJ1-1; possible D gene TRBD1, 5 bases. The length of the CDR3 is 18 residues. The V gene's germline CDR1 is DFQATT and CDR2 SNEGSKA (reference sequence). Between the trimmed V and J ends, which lost 2 bases and 4 bases, there was a span of 26 bases. CDR3 loop: CSARLYRGTLKGTTEAFF. CDR3 DNA: TGCAGTGCTAGACTTTACCGGGGGACGCTTAAGGGGACCACTGAAGCTTTCTTT.

This clonotype was found a few times. The rearrangement uses TRBV27 and TRBJ2-2; D gene ambiguous. The CDR3 is 13 amino acids. The germline gives CDR1 MNHEY, CDR2 SMNVEV (reference sequence). V was cut by 5 bases and J by 4 bases, with 8 bases left in between. Here the CDR3 DNA reads TGTGCCAGCAGTCCCCTAACCACCGGGGAGCTGTTTTTT. Amino acid sequence: CASSPLTTGELFF.

V is TRBV29-1 and J is TRBJ2-2, with a weak D call TRBD2 (5 bases). This CDR3 is 15 amino acids long. The V end was cut by 5 bases, the J end by 0 bases, with 13 bases between. Germline V lookup: CDR1 SQVTM, CDR2 ANQGSEA. For the CDR3, the DNA is TGCAGCGTTCAGACCCATAGCGCGAACACCGGGGAGCTGTTTTTT. Protein sequence: CSVQTHSANTGELFF.

The chain is built from TRBV6-1 and TRBJ1-5; D might be TRBD1 (5 bases). CDR1 is MNHNS and CDR2 is SASEGT in the germline V gene. With 5 bases removed from V and 4 bases from J, the gap between germline ends came to 12 bases. The CDR3 loop spans 14 amino acids. CDR3 sequence (DNA): TGTGCCAGCAGTCAGGGTAGTTGGAATCAGCCCCAGCATTTT. Translating it yields CASSQGSWNQPQHF.

The CDR3 region is CASSVGRGRADTQYF. As DNA, the CDR3 is TGTGCCAGCAGCGTAGGCAGGGGGCGGGCAGATACGCAGTATTTT. The gene calls are TRBV9 and TRBJ2-3, with 8 bases matching TRBD1. Per germline, CDR1 SGDLS and CDR2 YYNGEE. The V gene end was trimmed by 0 bases and the J gene end by 4 bases; junction bases not matched to a gene: 4. This CDR3 is built from 15 residues.

This sequence joins TRBV20-1 and TRBJ1-2; possibly TRBD1 for D (6 bases). Looked up from germline, CDR1 is DFQATT and CDR2 is SNEGSKA (reference sequence). The CDR3 loop spans 14 amino acids. V lost 6 bases, J lost 4 bases, and 18 bases lay in between. The chain's CDR3 is CSASPDRPAYGYTF. The CDR3 DNA follows: TGCAGTGCCTCCCCTGACAGGCCCGCCTATGGCTACACCTTC.

This chain uses TRBV9 with TRBJ1-5; D unresolved. The CDR3 is made up of 12 amino acids. V was pared by 1 base and J by 5 bases, with 4 bases between. Germline values: CDR1 SGDLS, CDR2 YYNGEE. This chain's CDR3 is CASSVNDQPQHF. In DNA form, the CDR3 reads TGTGCCAGCAGCGTAAACGATCAGCCCCAGCATTTT. Supplemented by reference TRBV9 and TRBJ1-5, the full variable domain reads DSGVTQTPKHLITATGQRVTLRCSPRSGDLSVYWYQQSLDQGLQFLIQYYNGEERAKGNILERFSAQQFPDLHSELNLSSLELGDSALYFCASSVNDQPQHFGDGTRLSIL.

The chain carries TRBV7-9 and TRBJ2-1; no clear D gene. Germline CDR1 is SEHNR and CDR2 is FQNEAQ (reference sequence). Trimming removed 4 bases from V and 6 bases from J, with 10 bases in between. This CDR3 comprises 13 residues. This CDR3 is CASSWSPTNEQFF. DNA of the CDR3: TGTGCCAGCAGCTGGTCCCCGACCAATGAGCAGTTCTTC. The whole variable domain, remainder taken from reference TRBV7-9 and TRBJ2-1, is DTGVSQNPRHKITKRGQNVTFRCDPISEHNRLYWYRQTLGQGPEFLTYFQNEAQLEKSRLLSDRFSAERPKGSFSTLEIQRTEQGDSAMYLCASSWSPTNEQFFGPGTRLTVL.

The chain employs TRBV11-2 and TRBJ1-2; TRBD1 matches 7 bases. Germline-derived CDR1 and CDR2 are SGHAT and FQNNGV. V dropped 4 bases and J dropped 10; count of bases not matched to a gene: 21. CDR3 size: 17 residues. CDR3 amino acids: CASSSIRRTGDRAHYTF. DNA of the CDR3: TGTGCCAGCAGCTCGATCCGACGAACAGGGGATAGGGCGCACTACACCTTC. The full variable domain, in which reference TRBV11-2 and TRBJ1-2 provide the parts outside the CDR3, is EAGVAQSPRYKIIEKRQSVAFWCNPISGHATLYWYQQILGQGPKLLIQFQNNGVVDDSQLPKDRFSAERLKGVDSTLKIQPAKLEDSAVYLCASSSIRRTGDRAHYTFGSGTRLTVV.

The CDR3 is CASSLGSGGSADTQYF. CDR3 nucleotides: TGCGCCAGCAGCTTGGGTAGCGGGGGTTCGGCAGATACGCAGTATTTT. The chain has TRBV5-1 and TRBJ2-3; 9 positions agree with TRBD2. This CDR3 region has 16 residues. Trimming cost V 0 bases and J 4 bases; bases outside gene matches: 6. Per the germline V gene, CDR1 is SGHRS and CDR2 is YFSETQ.

This clonotype has just one count. This chain joins TRBV20-1 and TRBJ2-3; D is unclear. The CDR3 has 15 residues. Germline V gene sequence: CDR1 DFQATT, CDR2 SNEGSKA (reference sequence). The V and J ends lost 0 bases and 0 bases respectively, with 10 bases between them. CDR3 bases: TGCAGTGCTAGAGAGACTCTCCCAAGCACAGATACGCAGTATTTT. It is translated as CSARETLPSTDTQYF.

The chain employs TRBV9 and TRBJ1-2; weak D call: TRBD1 (5 bases). Germline assignment: CDR1 SGDLS and CDR2 YYNGEE. Deletions cut 3 bases from V and 0 bases from J, with 15 bases between. This CDR3 is 16 amino acids long. CDR3 nucleotides: TGTGCCAGCAGCGCTGGGGGATTTTCCTCTAACTATGGCTACACCTTC. Its protein product is CASSAGGFSSNYGYTF.

The rearrangement joins TRBV29-1 to TRBJ1-2, with 12 bases lining up with TRBD1. The V gene end was trimmed by 0 bases and the J gene end by 5 bases; junction bases not matched to a gene: 13. Germline CDR1 is SQVTM and CDR2 is ANQGSEA. The CDR3 loop spans 18 amino acids. CDR3 residues: CSVEDQGTGGAIKYGYTF. DNA for the CDR3: TGCAGCGTTGAAGATCAAGGGACAGGGGGCGCGATCAAGTATGGCTACACCTTC. Supplemented by reference TRBV29-1 and TRBJ1-2, the full variable domain reads SAVISQKPSRDICQRGTSLTIQCQVDSQVTMMFWYRQQPGQSLTLIATANQGSEATYESGFVIDKFPISRPNLTFSTLTVSNMSPEDSSIYLCSVEDQGTGGAIKYGYTFGSGTRLTVV.

The rearrangement uses TRBV4-1 and TRBJ1-2; D unclear. Trimming cost V 1 base and J 0 bases, with 15 bases left between them. The germline V gene has CDR1 MGHRA and CDR2 YSYEKL. The length of the CDR3 is 17 residues. Here the CDR3 reads CASSQVDFIGANYGYTF. For the CDR3, the DNA is TGCGCCAGCAGCCAAGTTGATTTTATCGGGGCTAACTATGGCTACACCTTC.

This sequence joins TRBV9 and TRBJ1-3; no clear D gene. Trimming cost V 1 base and J 4 bases, with 6 bases left between them. In germline, CDR1 is SGDLS, CDR2 YYNGEE. There are 13 residues in the CDR3. In DNA, the CDR3 is TGTGCCAGCAGCGTATCGCCGGGAAACACCATATATTTT. Translation gives CASSVSPGNTIYF.

V is TRBV7-2 and J is TRBJ2-3, with D perhaps matching TRBD1 or TRBD2 (5 bases each). The germline gives CDR1 SGHTA, CDR2 FQGNSA. V lost 4 bases and J lost 5, with 16 bases in between. The CDR3 is 15 amino acids. This CDR3 reads CASSSTGTEGDTQYF. The CDR3 region has the DNA TGTGCCAGCAGCTCGACCGGGACGGAAGGAGATACGCAGTATTTT.

This clonotype appeared once. The chain carries TRBV2 and TRBJ1-5; 9 bases align to TRBD1. The CDR3 extends over 14 amino acids. V shed 1 base, J shed 6 bases, and the junction held 1 base outside the gene matches. The germline V gene encodes CDR1 SNHLY and CDR2 FYNNEI. CDR3 nucleotides: TGTGCCAGCAGTGAAGGGACAGGGGCTCAGCCCCAGCATTTT. It encodes CASSEGTGAQPQHF.

The chain links TRBV7-9 to TRBJ2-3, with a tentative D call TRBD1 (5 bases). This CDR3 comprises 15 residues. The V end was cut by 4 bases, the J end by 0 bases, with 11 bases between. Germline CDR1 is SEHNR and CDR2 is FQNEAQ (reference sequence). CDR3 loop: CASSSGRTSTDTQYF. The CDR3 nucleotides read TGTGCCAGCAGCTCAGGACGGACAAGCACAGATACGCAGTATTTT.